Sequencing of this T cell receptor beta chain was carried out in a study of blood T cell repertoires in COVID-19. Study overall: Specimens from acute and convalescent COVID-19 originated in the United States, Italy and Spain. Sources were T cells, B-cell-depleted T cells, or PBMCs; the material itself was cDNA or gDNA.

Recruited during active infection, patients (from Seattle) were subsequently followed longitudinally. As originally analysed: Amplification from reference gene primers served as the basis for estimated nucleated cell counts. Measured with immunoSEQ multiplex PCR; TCRdb has only the in-frame clones, and not every one. The V and J calls and the clone size are those of that table, but D and trimming were determined from the DNA. The sample holds 250,000 to 350,000 clones, around 90% seen once. This clone was seen once. Specimen: peripheral blood. This TCR was sampled from a woman in her 30s with COVID-19, enrolled during active disease.

As DNA, the CDR3 is TGTGCCACCAGTGAAAGGGGGGGCCTCTCTGGGGCCAACGTCCTGACTTTC. Protein sequence: CATSERGGLSGANVLTF. The chain has TRBV24-1 and TRBJ2-6, with TRBD2 as a possible D gene (7 bases). Trimming took 4 bases from V and 0 from J, leaving 12 bases between them. This CDR3 has 17 residues. Per the germline V gene, CDR1 is KGHDR and CDR2 is SFDVKD.